The sequence of this TCR beta chain was determined in a study of spatial heterogeneity in lung cancer. Time point denoted: sample taken at primary tumor resection. No cells were sorted before sequencing. The whole RNA sequenced was extracted from tumor, nontumor lung or frozen PBMC. Germline V gene lookup returns CDR1 SGHVT and CDR2 SQSDAQ. There are 13 residues in the CDR3. Trimming shortened V by 4 bases and J by 5 bases, and 12 bases separated the two germline ends. TCRdb reprocessed the 5' RACE reads via MiXCR and lists one record per CDR3 protein. The sample consists of some 53,000 distinct CDR3 sequences, roughly 7% of them appearing once. This clonotype was seen at least ten times.

The sample here was PBMCs, taken at surgery. The chain links TRBV7-4 to TRBJ2-7; TRBD1 might be the D (6 bases). The source is a female donor with early-stage non-small cell lung cancer. CDR3 nucleotide sequence: TGTGCCAGCAGCTCCCGGACAGAAGACGAGCAGTACTTC. Encoded protein: CASSSRTEDEQYF.